Below, one T cell receptor (beta chain) is given with its context. Its antigen is unknown. These data originate in a study of response to subunit inactivated influenza vaccine. Study findings and constraints: Authors proposed each seasonal influenza vaccination draws in few new T cells.

Germline values: CDR1 SGHRS, CDR2 YFSETQ. V gave up 1 base and J gave up 9 bases; unmatched junction bases: 9. The CDR3 consists of 15 residues. Each CDR3 protein is one row after TCRdb ran MiXCR on the RT-PCR reads. The repertoire holds a few hundred thousand distinct CDR3 sequences, with about 10% as singletons. The chain combines TRBV5-1 with TRBJ2-1, with 8 bases matching TRBD2. This sample comprised PBMCs from blood, obtained roughly 48 days after vaccination. The sequence came from a man between 45 and 60 years old who received an inactivated influenza vaccine. CDR3 loop: CASSLNVAGGGEQFF. The CDR3 nucleotides are TGCGCCAGCAGCTTGAACGTTGCGGGAGGTGGTGAGCAGTTCTTC. Looking up the rest from reference TRBV5-1 and TRBJ2-1 gives the full variable domain: KAGVTQTPRYLIKTRGQQVTLSCSPISGHRSVSWYQQTPGQGLQFLFEYFSETQRNKGNFPGRFSGRQFSNSRSEMNVSTLELGDSALYLCASSLNVAGGGEQFFGPGTRLTVL.